This TCR beta chain is drawn from a study of cytomegalovirus exposure and HLA in healthy donors. The PCR used 60 Vbeta and 13 Jbeta primers. Sequenced by immunoSEQ multiplex PCR; TCRdb stores in-frame clones only, minus some. The sample carries about 150,000 clones, less than 85% recorded once. Regarding the study as a whole: A previous analysis found most TCR beta V segments productive roughly 90% or roughly 30% of the time. By a later analysis, the bulk of CMV-associated TCR beta chains appeared HLA-restricted. The study had only CMV serostatus as immune exposure information.

About this clone itself: Its specificity is unknown.

Germline lookup yields CDR1 MGHRA and CDR2 YSYEKL. The CDR3 runs to 19 residues. V lost 0 bases, J lost 5 bases, and 23 bases lay in between. The origin of this receptor is a woman aged 50 to 60 in good health and CMV-seropositive. V gene TRBV4-1 combines with J gene TRBJ2-1; the D gene is possibly TRBD2 (5 bases). The specimen sequenced was PBMCs. Written as DNA, the CDR3 is TGCGCCAGCAGCCAAGATATTGGAGGAGTCCTCCCGTCTAACAATGAGCAGTTCTTC. It translates to CASSQDIGGVLPSNNEQFF.